The 30 T cell receptor beta chains in this list originate from one sample, sequenced in a study of spatial heterogeneity in lung cancer. TCRdb re-analysed the 5' RACE reads in MiXCR, keeping a single row per CDR3 protein. The data show roughly 20,000 distinct CDR3 sequences, under 6% seen once. This sample's time point: sample taken at primary tumor resection. From tumor, nontumor lung or frozen PBMC, whole RNA was taken unsorted for sequencing. Sequenced material: PBMCs, taken at surgery. The receptors were gathered from a male donor with early-stage non-small cell lung cancer.

This clonotype was observed at least ten times. The rearrangement uses TRBV4-2 and TRBJ2-5, with D perhaps assigned TRBD1 or TRBD2 (5 bases each). The CDR3 has 15 residues. The ends were cut back, 2 bases at V and 1 base at J, with 11 bases in the middle. CDR1 and CDR2 (germline): LGHNA, YNFKEQ. This chain's CDR3 is CASSQRGRTQETQYF. In DNA form, the CDR3 reads TGTGCCAGCAGCCAACGGGGACGGACCCAAGAGACCCAGTACTTC.

By share, this clonotype ranks as medium-sized. The rearrangement joins TRBV7-9 to TRBJ2-7; D call uncertain. V lost 2 bases, J lost 2 bases, and 4 bases lay in between. Germline-derived CDR1 and CDR2 are SEHNR and FQNEAQ (reference sequence). The CDR3 has 12 amino acids. The CDR3: CASSLQAYEQYF. The DNA for the CDR3 is TGTGCCAGCAGCTTACAGGCCTACGAGCAGTACTTC.

This clonotype was seen many times. The rearrangement joins TRBV27 to TRBJ2-3; D is ambiguous. Between the trimmed V and J ends, which lost 6 bases and 0 bases, there was a span of 13 bases. This CDR3 has 15 residues. Germline V gene lookup returns CDR1 MNHEY and CDR2 SMNVEV (reference sequence). In nucleotides, the CDR3 is TGTGCCAGCAGCGCCCTACAAGCGAGCACAGATACGCAGTATTTT. It yields the protein CASSALQASTDTQYF.

This clonotype was seen ten or more times. This chain links TRBV7-8 with TRBJ2-2; 7 bases match TRBD1. CDR1 is SGHVS and CDR2 is FQNEAQ in the germline V gene. This CDR3 spans 15 amino acids. The trim removed 1 base at V and 7 bases at J, leaving 6 bases unmatched. The CDR3 nucleotides read TGTGCCAGCAGCTTAGGACAGGGCCGGAACGGGGAGCTGTTTTTT. This encodes CASSLGQGRNGELFF.

This chain uses TRBV19 with TRBJ2-3, with D tentatively TRBD1 (5 bases). With 7 bases removed from V and 3 bases from J, the gap between germline ends came to 17 bases. The germline V gene has CDR1 LNHDA and CDR2 SQIVND (reference sequence). The CDR3 has 15 residues. CDR3 sequence reads: CASTPSGRVTDTQYF. CDR3 bases: TGTGCCAGTACCCCCTCGGGCAGGGTGACAGATACGCAGTATTTT.

This clonotype is termed medium-sized. The J gene is TRBJ2-3, the V gene TRBV7-9, with 11 bases identical to TRBD2. The CDR3 totals 14 residues. The germline V gene has CDR1 SEHNR and CDR2 FQNEAQ (reference sequence). Trimming at V came to 10 bases and at J to 0 bases, leaving 3 bases not matched to a gene. CDR3 in DNA: TGTGCCACGCTAGCGGGGGGAAGCACAGATACGCAGTATTTT. Amino acid sequence: CATLAGGSTDTQYF. The full variable domain, its missing parts supplied by reference TRBV7-9 and TRBJ2-3, is DTGVSQNPRHKITKRGQNVTFRCDPISEHNRLYWYRQTLGQGPEFLTYFQNEAQLEKSRLLSDRFSAERPKGSFSTLEIQRTEQGDSAMYLCATLAGGSTDTQYFGPGTRLTVL.

This clonotype was seen ten or more times. The genes are TRBV19 and TRBJ2-7; D not resolved. Germline V gene sequence: CDR1 LNHDA, CDR2 SQIVND (reference sequence). This CDR3 spans 14 amino acids. The V and J ends lost 3 bases and 5 bases respectively, with 14 bases between them. The CDR3 loop reads CASSMIAGAHEQYF. The CDR3 region has the DNA TGTGCCAGTAGTATGATCGCCGGAGCCCACGAGCAGTACTTC.

The V gene is TRBV19, the J gene TRBJ2-2, with D perhaps TRBD1 or TRBD2 (7 bases each). This CDR3 has 14 residues. Trimming took off 6 bases at V and 2 bases at J, with 10 bases between the two ends. Germline V gene sequence: CDR1 LNHDA, CDR2 SQIVND (reference sequence). CDR3 bases: TGTGCCAGTAGGGGAGGGGGCAACACCGGGGAGCTGTTTTTT. This translates into CASRGGGNTGELFF.

In its sample, this clonotype was seen many times. The CDR3, as DNA: TGTGCCAGCAGCCAAGTCGGAGCCTCCTCGGAAGCTTTCTTT. It encodes CASSQVGASSEAFF. This chain joins TRBV4-2 and TRBJ1-1; D remains ambiguous. Looked up from germline, CDR1 is LGHNA and CDR2 is YNFKEQ. The CDR3 covers 14 residues. The V end was cut by 1 base, the J end by 8 bases, with 14 bases between.

This clonotype was counted at least ten times. The V gene is TRBV6-5, the J gene TRBJ2-1; no firm D call. CDR1 and CDR2 from the germline V gene are MNHEY and SVGAGI. Trimming left V 2 bases short and J 1 base short, with 6 bases between. This CDR3 has 14 residues. CDR3 in DNA: TGTGCCAGCAGTTACCGTCAGTCCTACAATGAGCAGTTCTTC. Amino acids: CASSYRQSYNEQFF.

The table lists this clonotype with many counts. The V gene is TRBV7-9, the J gene TRBJ2-6, with TRBD1 matching over 11 bases. Per germline, CDR1 SEHNR and CDR2 FQNEAQ (reference sequence). Trimming took 6 bases from V and 1 from J; bases not matched to a gene: 8. The CDR3 runs 18 residues. DNA for the CDR3: TGTGCCAGCAGTTCTAGGACAGGGGGCGAGTCTGGGGCCAACGTCCTGACTTTC. Protein: CASSSRTGGESGANVLTF.

The V gene is TRBV30, the J gene TRBJ1-1; TRBD1 agrees at 8 bases. J was trimmed by 4 bases and V by 0 bases; bases with no gene match: 1. The germline V gene encodes CDR1 GTSNPN and CDR2 SVGIG (reference sequence). The CDR3 has 13 amino acids. The CDR3: CAWSVTGGTEAFF. The DNA for the CDR3 is TGTGCCTGGAGTGTAACAGGGGGCACTGAAGCTTTCTTT.

This clonotype was seen ten or more times. The chain carries TRBV30 and TRBJ1-3; D gene uncertain. The V end lost 1 base, the J end lost 0 bases, and 13 bases lay between the germline ends. This CDR3 contains 16 residues. Germline V gene data show CDR1 as GTSNPN and CDR2 as SVGIG (reference sequence). CDR3 coding DNA: TGTGCCTGGAGTGGGCCCGGGCAATCCTCTGGAAACACCATATATTTT. Residues: CAWSGPGQSSGNTIYF.

This clonotype was seen a few times. This chain connects TRBV20-1 to TRBJ2-1; 7 bases align to TRBD2. Germline trimming cut 3 bases from V and 4 bases from J; bases unmatched to any gene: 12. The CDR3 sequence is 16 residues long. Germline V gene lookup returns CDR1 DFQATT and CDR2 SNEGSKA (reference sequence). This CDR3 is CSASRLGGSTYNEQFF. In nucleotides, the CDR3 is TGCAGTGCTAGTCGACTGGGCGGGAGTACGTACAATGAGCAGTTCTTC.

This clonotype has a count of ten or more. The chain uses TRBV18 and TRBJ2-7, with a tentative D call TRBD1 (5 bases). CDR1 and CDR2 from the germline V gene are KGHSH and LQKENI. The CDR3 is 16 amino acids. The V end was cut by 3 bases, the J end by 0 bases, with 15 bases between. The CDR3 sequence: CASSPKDTWGSYEQYF. The CDR3 DNA reads TGTGCCAGCTCACCTAAGGACACCTGGGGCTCCTACGAGCAGTACTTC. The full variable domain, completed using reference TRBV18 and TRBJ2-7, is NAGVMQNPRHLVRRRGQEARLRCSPMKGHSHVYWYRQLPEEGLKFMVYLQKENIIDESGMPKERFSAEFPKEGPSILRIQQVVRGDSAAYFCASSPKDTWGSYEQYFGPGTRLTVT.

The J gene is TRBJ2-5, the V gene TRBV5-1; D perhaps matches TRBD1 (7 bases). The germline CDR1 and CDR2 sequences are SGHRS and YFSETQ. This CDR3 has 15 residues. Trimming removed 4 bases from V and 2 bases from J, with 15 bases in between. CDR3 in amino acids: CASSHGGQYQETQYF. The CDR3 nucleotides are TGCGCCAGCAGCCACGGGGGACAGTATCAAGAGACCCAGTACTTC.

This clonotype was detected many times. V and J are TRBV27 and TRBJ2-7; D not certain. CDR3 length equals 15 residues. The germline gives CDR1 MNHEY, CDR2 SMNVEV (reference sequence). Trimming stripped 0 bases from V and 6 bases from J, with 15 bases between. DNA of the CDR3: TGTGCCAGCAGTTTATCCCAGCGCCCCCTCGCCGAGCAGTACTTC. Translation gives CASSLSQRPLAEQYF.

This clonotype occurred many times. The J gene is TRBJ2-2, the V gene TRBV9; TRBD1 is a possible D gene (6 bases). The CDR3 runs to 16 residues. CDR1 is SGDLS and CDR2 is YYNGEE in the germline V gene. V was shortened by 0 bases and J by 0 bases, with 9 bases between the two germline ends. For the CDR3, the DNA is TGTGCCAGCAGCGTAGCTACAGGGACGAACACCGGGGAGCTGTTTTTT. Translating gives CASSVATGTNTGELFF. Drawing the rest from reference TRBV9 and TRBJ2-2, the complete variable domain is DSGVTQTPKHLITATGQRVTLRCSPRSGDLSVYWYQQSLDQGLQFLIQYYNGEERAKGNILERFSAQQFPDLHSELNLSSLELGDSALYFCASSVATGTNTGELFFGEGSRLTVL.

The table lists this clonotype with many counts. V usage is TRBV28 and J usage is TRBJ2-1; D perhaps matches TRBD1 (6 bases). This CDR3 region has 15 residues. The ends were cut back, 6 bases at V and 0 bases at J, with 12 bases in the middle. The germline V gene encodes CDR1 MDHEN and CDR2 SYDVKM. CDR3 loop: CASRFGTNSYNEQFF. For the CDR3, the DNA is TGTGCCAGCAGGTTCGGGACAAACTCCTACAATGAGCAGTTCTTC.

This clonotype was seen repeatedly, ten times or more. The V and J genes are TRBV29-1 and TRBJ2-5; 7 bases map to TRBD1. CDR3 length: 13 amino acids. The junction had 8 bases not matched to a gene; V was cut back by 5 bases and J by 5 bases. In germline, CDR1 is SQVTM, CDR2 ANQGSEA. The CDR3 loop is CSVTTGAGETQYF. The CDR3 DNA reads as TGCAGCGTTACCACAGGGGCCGGGGAGACCCAGTACTTC.

In this sample, this clonotype turned up many times. This rearrangement joins TRBV11-2 to TRBJ2-3; TRBD2 matches 9 bases. The ends lost 3 bases at V and 0 bases at J; junction bases unmatched: 4. CDR3 length equals 16 residues. Germline CDR1 is SGHAT and CDR2 is FQNNGV. The CDR3 reads CASSFSSGGSTDTQYF. The CDR3, as DNA: TGTGCCAGCAGCTTCTCCAGCGGGGGGAGCACAGATACGCAGTATTTT.

By frequency in the sample, this clonotype is medium-sized. The CDR3 loop reads CASSLPGPAYEQYF. The CDR3 coding sequence is TGTGCCAGCAGTTTGCCGGGACCGGCCTACGAGCAGTACTTC. The chain recombines TRBV28 with TRBJ2-7, with D perhaps being TRBD1 or TRBD2 (5 bases each). Germline values: CDR1 MDHEN, CDR2 SYDVKM. This CDR3 contains 14 residues. V lost 3 bases and J 2 bases, leaving 11 bases between the germline ends.

As concerns this clonotype: A much larger clone differs from this one at a single base, so this may be a read error. V and J are TRBV7-9 and TRBJ1-6; perhaps TRBD1 as D (6 bases). This CDR3 has 14 residues. CDR1 and CDR2 from the germline V gene are SEHNR and FQNEAQ (reference sequence). CDR3 nucleotides: TGTGCCAGCAGCGCCCACGGGGGCCATTCACCCTTCCACTTT. Amino acid sequence: CASSAHGGHSPFHF.

The chain combines TRBV5-1 with TRBJ1-2; 10 nucleotides match TRBD1. Trimming cost V 5 bases and J 8 bases; bases outside gene matches: 6. Germline V gives CDR1 SGHRS, CDR2 YFSETQ. The CDR3 contains 13 residues. CDR3 amino acids: CASRTGQGSGYTF. CDR3 coding DNA: TGCGCCAGCAGGACGGGACAGGGGAGCGGCTACACCTTC.

This clonotype is medium-sized. The chain carries TRBV3-1 and TRBJ1-5; 9 nucleotides match TRBD1. There are 14 residues in the CDR3. V trimming: 4 bases; J trimming: 5 bases; junction bases outside the gene matches: 3. In germline, CDR1 is LGHDT, CDR2 YNNKEL (reference sequence). This chain's CDR3 is CASSLQGAYQPQHF. The CDR3 bases are TGTGCCAGCAGCCTACAGGGGGCTTATCAGCCCCAGCATTTT.

This clonotype was seen ten or more times. The V gene is TRBV11-2, the J gene TRBJ2-3, with TRBD2 matching 11 bases. With 5 bases clipped from V and 0 bases from J, the junction kept 7 bases outside the gene matches. This CDR3 has 17 residues. Germline V gene data show CDR1 as SGHAT and CDR2 as FQNNGV. CDR3 DNA sequence: TGTGCCAGCAGCACCCGTTCTAGCGGGAGGAGCACAGATACGCAGTATTTT. Its translation: CASSTRSSGRSTDTQYF.

This clonotype was recorded many times. The V and J genes are TRBV7-2 and TRBJ2-7, with 8 nucleotides matching TRBD2. Germline V gene sequence: CDR1 SGHTA, CDR2 FQGNSA. V dropped 5 bases and J dropped 0; count of bases not matched to a gene: 6. The CDR3 has 15 residues. The CDR3 DNA reads TGTGCCAGCAGCCGGGGGGGGTCCACCTCCTACGAGCAGTACTTC. Protein sequence: CASSRGGSTSYEQYF.

This clonotype has ten or more counts. The CDR3 loop reads CASSPAGGGYEQYF. DNA for the CDR3: TGTGCCAGCAGTCCCGCGGGGGGGGGCTACGAGCAGTACTTC. V gene TRBV6-5 combines with J gene TRBJ2-7; 9 bases map to TRBD2. The CDR3 runs to 14 residues. Germline-derived CDR1 and CDR2 are MNHEY and SVGAGI. V was clipped by 5 bases and J by 3 bases; unmatched bases: 5.

Ten or more counts support this clonotype. V gene TRBV3-1 combines with J gene TRBJ1-6, with TRBD1 matching over 7 bases. J lost 9 bases, V lost 2 bases, and 7 bases had no gene match. Germline loops: CDR1 LGHDT, CDR2 YNNKEL (reference sequence). The CDR3 length is 15 residues. The CDR3: CASSQLDRVGSPLHF. The CDR3 nucleotides read TGTGCCAGCAGCCAACTCGACAGGGTTGGTTCACCCCTCCACTTT.

This clonotype was picked up many times. It is unclear where the CDR3 begins or ends on the DNA, so no DNA is shown, and the CDR3 is as TCRdb lists it. The CDR3 protein is CASSSSDRGGYGYTF. The chain links TRBV6-2 or TRBV6-3 to TRBJ1-2; the table's TRBD1 call for D was not verified on the DNA. Including both end residues, the CDR3 is 15 amino acids long. Per germline, CDR1 MNHEY and CDR2 SVGEGT.